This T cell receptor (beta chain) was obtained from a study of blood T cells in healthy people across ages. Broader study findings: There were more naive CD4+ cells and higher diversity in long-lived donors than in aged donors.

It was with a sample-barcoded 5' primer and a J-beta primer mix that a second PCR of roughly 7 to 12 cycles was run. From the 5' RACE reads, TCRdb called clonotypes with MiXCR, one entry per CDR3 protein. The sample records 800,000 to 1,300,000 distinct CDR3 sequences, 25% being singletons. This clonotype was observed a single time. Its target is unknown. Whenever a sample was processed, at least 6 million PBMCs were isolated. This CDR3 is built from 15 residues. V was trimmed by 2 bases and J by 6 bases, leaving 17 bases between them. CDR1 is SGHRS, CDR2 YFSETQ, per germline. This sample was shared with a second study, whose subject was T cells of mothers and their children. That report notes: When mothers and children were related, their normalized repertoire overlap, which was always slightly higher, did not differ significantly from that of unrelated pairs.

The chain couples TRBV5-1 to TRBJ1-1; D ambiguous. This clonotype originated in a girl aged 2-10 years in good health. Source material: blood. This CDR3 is CASSFRSAQRAEAFF. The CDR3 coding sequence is TGCGCCAGCAGCTTTCGAAGCGCACAGAGGGCTGAAGCTTTCTTT.